This entry lists 14 T cell receptor beta chains sequenced from one sample in a study of blood T cell repertoires in COVID-19. Clones were read by immunoSEQ multiplex PCR, and TCRdb kept only the in-frame ones, dropping some. The data contain under 350,000 clones, approximately 92% of them singletons. What was sequenced was peripheral blood. These receptors were taken from a woman aged 25-40 years with COVID-19, enrolled during active disease.

The V and J genes are TRBV2 and TRBJ2-1; no clear D. Trimming removed 3 bases from V and 0 bases from J, with 9 bases in between. The CDR3 covers 15 residues. Per germline, CDR1 SNHLY and CDR2 FYNNEI. CDR3 coding DNA: TGTGCCAGCAGTGAGCAGCGCGTCTCCTACAATGAGCAGTTCTTC. The encoded protein is CASSEQRVSYNEQFF.

This chain connects TRBV5-1 to TRBJ2-3; tentative D call: TRBD2 (6 bases). Germline values: CDR1 SGHRS, CDR2 YFSETQ. The CDR3 spans 15 residues. With 2 bases removed from V and 3 bases from J, the gap between germline ends came to 13 bases. CDR3 sequence (DNA): TGCGCCAGCAGCTTCCTAGCGAGGGAAACAGATACGCAGTATTTT. Translation: CASSFLARETDTQYF.

This sequence joins TRBV4-2 and TRBJ2-7; 9 bases agree with TRBD2. V lost 6 bases and J lost 4; bases outside the gene matches: 13. The CDR3 extends over 16 amino acids. Germline V CDR1 and CDR2: LGHNA, YNFKEQ. The chain's CDR3 is CASSVEGSGSLYEQYF. CDR3 nucleotide sequence: TGTGCCAGCAGTGTAGAAGGTAGCGGGAGTTTGTACGAGCAGTACTTC.

V and J are TRBV9 and TRBJ2-7; 8 nucleotides agree with TRBD2. This CDR3 spans 14 amino acids. V lost 0 bases and J lost 1; bases outside the gene matches: 0. Germline V gene data show CDR1 as SGDLS and CDR2 as YYNGEE. The CDR3, as DNA: TGTGCCAGCAGCGTAGTAGCGGGGTCCTACGAGCAGTACTTC. This sequence encodes CASSVVAGSYEQYF.

The V call is TRBV11-3, the J call TRBJ2-1, with a weak D call TRBD1 (8 bases). Trimming cost V 5 bases and J 9 bases, with 26 bases left between them. The CDR3 is made up of 17 amino acids. CDR1 and CDR2 (germline): SGHNT, YENEEA. The CDR3 DNA reads TGTGCCAGCAGCAATAACAGGGGGGGTACTAGCAACGGTGAGCAGTTCTTC. This encodes CASSNNRGGTSNGEQFF.

The V call is TRBV7-9, the J call TRBJ2-1; possible D gene TRBD2, 5 bases. Trimming took off 2 bases at V and 8 bases at J, with 13 bases between the two ends. Germline-derived CDR1 and CDR2 are SEHNR and FQNEAQ (reference sequence). The CDR3 sequence is 14 residues long. The CDR3 spells CASSLSGGGDEQFF. The CDR3 bases are TGTGCCAGCAGCTTATCTGGAGGCGGTGATGAGCAGTTCTTC.

This rearrangement joins TRBV19 to TRBJ1-5; D call uncertain. Germline CDR1 is LNHDA and CDR2 is SQIVND (reference sequence). Trimming left V 7 bases short and J 9 bases short, with 16 bases between. The CDR3 has 13 residues. CDR3 sequence: CASMPGRFSPQHF. In nucleotides, the CDR3 is TGTGCCAGTATGCCCGGGAGATTCTCGCCCCAGCATTTT.

The chain has TRBV18 and TRBJ2-5; 9 bases line up with TRBD1. CDR1 is KGHSH, CDR2 LQKENI, per germline. The V and J ends lost 3 bases and 0 bases, in that order; junction bases with no gene match: 2. There are 15 residues in the CDR3. The CDR3 sequence is CASSPGQGYQETQYF. The CDR3 coding sequence is TGTGCCAGCTCACCGGGACAGGGCTACCAAGAGACCCAGTACTTC.

This clone was observed once. V is TRBV19 and J is TRBJ1-1; 7 nucleotides match TRBD1. Unmatched junction bases numbered 3, after V lost 7 bases and J lost 1 base. The CDR3 length is 13 residues. The germline CDR1 and CDR2 sequences are LNHDA and SQIVND (reference sequence). The DNA of the CDR3 is TGTGCCAGTAAGGACAGGTCGAACACTGAAGCTTTCTTT. Protein product: CASKDRSNTEAFF.

The chain has TRBV7-2 and TRBJ1-1, with 7 bases fitting TRBD1. Germline V gene data show CDR1 as SGHTA and CDR2 as FQGNSA. V dropped 4 bases and J dropped 1; count of bases not matched to a gene: 3. The CDR3 length is 14 residues. This CDR3 is CASSSRTGNTEAFF. Written as DNA, the CDR3 is TGTGCCAGCAGCTCCAGGACAGGGAACACTGAAGCTTTCTTT.

The chain combines TRBV19 with TRBJ2-2; the match to TRBD2 covers 8 bases. CDR1 and CDR2 (germline): LNHDA, SQIVND (reference sequence). The ends lost 5 bases at V and 7 bases at J; junction bases unmatched: 9. The CDR3 runs 15 residues. CDR3 residues: CASSPGLAGGGELFF. For the CDR3, the DNA is TGTGCCAGTAGTCCAGGACTAGCCGGGGGCGGGGAGCTGTTTTTT.

This clone was counted only a few times. The chain uses TRBV5-4 and TRBJ2-7; 11 bases align to TRBD1. Germline V gene lookup returns CDR1 SGHNT and CDR2 YYREEE (reference sequence). Trimming took 5 bases from V and 7 from J; bases not matched to a gene: 8. The CDR3 runs 14 residues. CDR3 region: CASRPGQGAGEQYF. The CDR3 coding sequence is TGTGCCAGCAGACCTGGACAGGGGGCAGGGGAGCAGTACTTC. The entire variable domain, with the rest obtained from reference TRBV5-4 and TRBJ2-7, is as follows: ETGVTQSPTHLIKTRGQQVTLRCSSQSGHNTVSWYQQALGQGPQFIFQYYREEENGRGNFPPRFSGLQFPNYSSELNVNALELDDSALYLCASRPGQGAGEQYFGPGTRLTVT.

The gene calls are TRBV3-1 (or the pseudogene TRBV3-2) and TRBJ1-2; no clear D. The germline CDR1 and CDR2 sequences are LGHDT and YNNKEL (reference sequence). Trimming pared 4 bases from V and 6 bases from J, leaving 9 bases between. There are 12 residues in the CDR3. The CDR3 bases are TGTGCCAGCAGCCGTGTGTCGGATGGCTACACCTTC. It encodes CASSRVSDGYTF.

The gene calls are TRBV18 and TRBJ2-5; weak D call: TRBD1 (5 bases). The CDR3 contains 13 residues. In germline, CDR1 is KGHSH, CDR2 LQKENI. DNA for the CDR3: TGTGTTTCGGCCAGGGCCCTCCAAGAGACCCAGTACTTC. This encodes CVSARALQETQYF.